A selection of T cell receptor beta chains follows, all from one sample in a study of breast tumors, draining lymph nodes, adjacent tissues. MiXCR was run by TCRdb on the multiplex PCR reads, yielding one entry per CDR3 protein. The data contain some 130,000 distinct CDR3 sequences, 20% to 25% of them singletons. Sequenced sample: axillary lymph node tissue. All receptors derive from a female donor with breast cancer. Some clones in this sample may be carry-over from other donors' samples. Each CDR3 is given with its conserved first and last residue. A D gene is named only where the DNA matches it firmly. Clone size appears in some rows only: once, few, many, or a class for an expanded clone.

>TRBV3-2|NA|TRBJ2-5|NA
CASSQGYLQGLEGETQYF
TGTGCCAGCAGCCAAGGATATTTACAGGGGCTCGAGGGAGAGACCCAGTACTTC
>TRBV11-2|few|TRBJ2-2|NA
CASSPAAGELFF
TGTGCCAGCAGCCCGGCGGCCGGGGAGCTGTTTTTT
>TRBV5-4|many|TRBJ2-5|TRBD2
CASSLDGGAQETQYF
TGTGCCAGCAGCTTGGACGGGGGGGCCCAAGAGACCCAGTACTTC
>TRBV24-1|many|TRBJ2-3|TRBD2
CATSRTSGTDTQYF
TGTGCCACCAGTAGGACTAGCGGTACAGATACGCAGTATTTT
>TRBV7-2|many|TRBJ2-2|NA
CASSSGAGTGELFF
TGTGCCAGCAGCTCAGGGGCGGGCACCGGGGAGCTGTTTTTT
>TRBV4-1|many|TRBJ2-6|NA
CASSQEGGANVLTF
TGCGCCAGCAGCCAAGAGGGGGGGGCCAACGTCCTGACTTTC
>TRBV18|many|TRBJ2-5|NA
CASSPEGETQYF
TGTGCCAGCTCACCAGAGGGAGAGACCCAGTACTTC
>TRBV5-1|many|TRBJ2-1|NA
CASSWAVGEVSYNEQFF
TGCGCCAGCAGCTGGGCTGTAGGAGAGGTCTCCTACAATGAGCAGTTCTTC
>TRBV18|NA|TRBJ1-3|NA
CASSSPIRTVSGNTIYF
TGTGCCAGCTCATCACCCATTCGGACAGTCTCTGGAAACACCATATATTTT
>TRBV19|many|TRBJ2-7|TRBD1
CASSLLGQGGYEQYF
TGTGCCAGTAGTCTATTGGGACAGGGAGGCTACGAGCAGTACTTC
>TRBV20-1|NA|TRBJ1-1|TRBD1
CSARPQGGPMNTEAFF
TGCAGTGCGCGCCCCCAGGGGGGGCCTATGAACACTGAAGCTTTCTTT
>TRBV20-1|many|TRBJ2-7|NA
CSARWAESYEQYF
TGCAGTGCTAGATGGGCAGAATCCTACGAGCAGTACTTC
>TRBV20-1|many|TRBJ2-7|TRBD1
CSASTAQGVEGFSYEQYF
TGCAGTGCTAGCACGGCACAGGGGGTTGAGGGGTTCTCCTACGAGCAGTACTTC
>TRBV20-1|many|TRBJ2-7|TRBD2
CSARASGRARGYEQYF
TGCAGTGCTAGGGCTAGCGGGAGGGCCAGGGGCTACGAGCAGTACTTC
>TRBV6-6|many|TRBJ2-1|NA
CASSSRTFLDEQFF
TGTGCCAGCAGTTCCCGGACCTTCTTAGATGAGCAGTTCTTC
>TRBV15|many|TRBJ2-2|NA
CATSRTTNTGELFF
TGTGCCACCAGCAGGACAACTAACACCGGGGAGCTGTTTTTT
>TRBV12-3/TRBV12-4|NA|TRBJ1-3|NA
CASSFLGSGNTIYF
TGTGCCAGCAGTTTCCTCGGTTCTGGAAACACCATATATTTT
>TRBV6-1|NA|TRBJ2-2|TRBD2
CASSEGVLAGVSTGELFF
TGTGCCAGCAGTGAAGGGGTACTAGCGGGAGTGAGCACCGGGGAGCTGTTTTTT
>TRBV19|many|TRBJ2-7|TRBD1
CASSIAQDRVHEQYF
TGTGCCAGTAGTATAGCCCAGGACAGGGTCCACGAGCAGTACTTC
>TRBV12-3/TRBV12-4|many|TRBJ1-6|TRBD1
CASSPSLGTGGPGLHF
TGTGCCAGCAGTCCAAGCCTCGGGACAGGGGGTCCCGGCCTCCACTTT
>TRBV11-2|NA|TRBJ2-3|NA
CASSLVWADTQYF
TGTGCCAGCAGCTTAGTATGGGCAGATACGCAGTATTTT
>TRBV15|few|TRBJ2-5|TRBD2
CATSRDPAGRGETQYF
TGTGCCACCAGCAGAGATCCGGCAGGGCGGGGGGAGACCCAGTACTTC
>TRBV3-1|many|TRBJ1-2|NA
CASSQERARGSYGYTF
TGTGCCAGCAGCCAAGAAAGAGCGAGAGGGAGTTATGGCTACACCTTC
>TRBV6-5|many|TRBJ2-1|NA
CASSPTNIEQFF
TGTGCCAGCAGTCCGACTAATATTGAGCAGTTCTTC
>TRBV6-5|many|TRBJ2-5|TRBD2
CASSPGLAGGVSTQYF
TGTGCCAGCAGCCCCGGACTAGCGGGGGGGGTTTCGACCCAGTACTTC
>TRBV20-1|many|TRBJ2-5|NA
CSASHSRSRETQYF
TGCAGTGCTTCCCACAGTAGGTCTCGAGAGACCCAGTACTTC
>TRBV5-1|many|TRBJ1-3|NA
CASSLTPLGSGNTIYF
TGCGCCAGCAGCTTGACCCCTCTGGGATCTGGAAACACCATATATTTT